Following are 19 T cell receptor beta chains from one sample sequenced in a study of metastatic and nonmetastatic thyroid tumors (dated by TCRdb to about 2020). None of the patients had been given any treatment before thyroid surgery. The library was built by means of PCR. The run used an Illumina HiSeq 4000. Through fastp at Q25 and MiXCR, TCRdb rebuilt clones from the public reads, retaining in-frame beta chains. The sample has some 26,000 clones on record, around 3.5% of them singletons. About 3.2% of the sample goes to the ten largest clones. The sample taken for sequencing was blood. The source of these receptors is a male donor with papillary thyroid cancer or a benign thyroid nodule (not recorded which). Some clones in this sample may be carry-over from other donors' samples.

The CDR3 is CASRDRGQDEQYF. In DNA, the CDR3 is TGTGCCAGCAGAGACAGGGGGCAGGACGAGCAGTACTTC. The gene calls are TRBV6-1 and TRBJ2-7; 10 bases match TRBD1. The CDR3 is 13 residues long. Germline values: CDR1 MNHNS, CDR2 SASEGT. The V segment lost 6 bases and the J segment 5 bases; nucleotides outside the gene matches: 4.

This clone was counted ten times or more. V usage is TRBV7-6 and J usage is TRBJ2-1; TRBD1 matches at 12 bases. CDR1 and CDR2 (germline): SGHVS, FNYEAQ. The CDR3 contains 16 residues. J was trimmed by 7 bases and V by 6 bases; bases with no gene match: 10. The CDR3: CASSPYRDRGQNEQFF. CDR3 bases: TGTGCCAGCAGTCCATACCGGGACAGGGGGCAAAATGAGCAGTTCTTC.

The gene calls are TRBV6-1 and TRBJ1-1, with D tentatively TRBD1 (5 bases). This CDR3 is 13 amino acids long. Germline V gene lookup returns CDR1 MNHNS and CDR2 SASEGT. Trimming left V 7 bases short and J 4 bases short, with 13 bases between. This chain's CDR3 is CASTHGGTTEAFF. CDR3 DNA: TGTGCCAGCACCCATGGGGGTACCACTGAAGCTTTCTTT.

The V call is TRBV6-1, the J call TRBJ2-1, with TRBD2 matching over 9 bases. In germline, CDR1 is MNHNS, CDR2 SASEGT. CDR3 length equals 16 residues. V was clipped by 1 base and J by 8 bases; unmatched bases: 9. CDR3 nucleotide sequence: TGTGCCAGCAGTGAAGAGGCGGGAGGGGGGCAGGATGAGCAGTTCTTC. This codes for CASSEEAGGGQDEQFF.

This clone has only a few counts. CDR3 nucleotide sequence: TGTGCCAGCATCCAACAGGGGCGGCCAGTCAACGAGCAGTACTTC. Translating gives CASIQQGRPVNEQYF. The chain couples TRBV12-3 or TRBV12-4 to TRBJ2-7, with 7 bases identical to TRBD1. The CDR3 length is 15 residues. With V trimmed by 7 bases and J by 5 bases, 14 bases remained unmatched.

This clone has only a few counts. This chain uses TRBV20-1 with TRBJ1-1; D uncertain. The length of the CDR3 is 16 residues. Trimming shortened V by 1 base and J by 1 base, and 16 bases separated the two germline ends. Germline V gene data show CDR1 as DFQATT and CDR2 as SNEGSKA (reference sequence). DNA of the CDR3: TGCAGTGCTAGAGTGGCGGGGTCCGGGAGGAACACTGAAGCTTTCTTT. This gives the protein CSARVAGSGRNTEAFF.

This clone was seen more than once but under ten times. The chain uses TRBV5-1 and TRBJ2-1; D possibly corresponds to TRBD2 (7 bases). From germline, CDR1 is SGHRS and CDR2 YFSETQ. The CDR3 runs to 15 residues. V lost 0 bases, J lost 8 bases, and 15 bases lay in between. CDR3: CASSLVAAGAYEQFF. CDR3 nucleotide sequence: TGCGCCAGCAGCTTGGTTGCGGCGGGGGCCTATGAGCAGTTCTTC.

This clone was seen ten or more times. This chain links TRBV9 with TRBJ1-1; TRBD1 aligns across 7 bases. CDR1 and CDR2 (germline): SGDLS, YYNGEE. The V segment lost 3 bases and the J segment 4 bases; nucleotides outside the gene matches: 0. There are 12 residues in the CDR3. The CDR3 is CASSAGGTEAFF. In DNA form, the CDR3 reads TGTGCCAGCAGCGCAGGGGGCACTGAAGCTTTCTTT.

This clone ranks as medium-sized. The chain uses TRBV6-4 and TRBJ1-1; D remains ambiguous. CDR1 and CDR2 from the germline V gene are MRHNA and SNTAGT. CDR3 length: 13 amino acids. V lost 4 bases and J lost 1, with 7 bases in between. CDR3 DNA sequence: TGTGCCAGCAGTGTAAACAGGAACACTGAAGCTTTCTTT. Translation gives CASSVNRNTEAFF.

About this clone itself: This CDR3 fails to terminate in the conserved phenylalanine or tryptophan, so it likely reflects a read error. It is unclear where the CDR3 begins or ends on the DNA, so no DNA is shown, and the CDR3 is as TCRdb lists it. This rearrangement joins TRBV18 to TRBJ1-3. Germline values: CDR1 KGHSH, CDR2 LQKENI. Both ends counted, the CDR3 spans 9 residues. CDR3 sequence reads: CASSPWRLA.

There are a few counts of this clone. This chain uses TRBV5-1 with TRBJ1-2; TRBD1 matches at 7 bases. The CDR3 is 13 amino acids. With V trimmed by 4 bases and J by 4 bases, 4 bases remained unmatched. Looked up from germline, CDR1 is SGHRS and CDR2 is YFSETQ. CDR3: CASSQTGSYGYTF. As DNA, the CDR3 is TGCGCCAGCAGCCAGACAGGGAGCTATGGCTACACCTTC.

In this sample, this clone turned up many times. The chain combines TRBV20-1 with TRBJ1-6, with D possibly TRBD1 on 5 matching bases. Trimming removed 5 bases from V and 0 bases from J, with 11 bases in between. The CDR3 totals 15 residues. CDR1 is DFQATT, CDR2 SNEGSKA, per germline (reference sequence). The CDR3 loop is CSARHRSSYNSPLHF. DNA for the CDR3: TGCAGTGCTCGCCACAGGAGCTCCTATAATTCACCCCTCCACTTT.

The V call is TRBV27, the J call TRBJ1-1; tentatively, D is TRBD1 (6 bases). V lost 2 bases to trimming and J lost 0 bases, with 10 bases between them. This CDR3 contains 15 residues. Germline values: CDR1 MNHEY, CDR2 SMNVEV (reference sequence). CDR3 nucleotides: TGTGCCAGCAGTTTACACGGGACATTGAACACTGAAGCTTTCTTT. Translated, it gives CASSLHGTLNTEAFF.

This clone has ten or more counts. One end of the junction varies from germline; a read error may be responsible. The CDR3 loop is CTSSPSGSRYNEQFF. The CDR3 bases are TGTACCAGCAGCCCTAGCGGGAGCCGCTACAATGAGCAGTTCTTC. The rearrangement uses TRBV28 and TRBJ2-1; the match to TRBD2 covers 10 bases. CDR1 and CDR2 from the germline V gene are MDHEN and SYDVKM. There are 15 residues in the CDR3. Using reference TRBV28 and TRBJ2-1 for the parts outside the CDR3, the full variable domain is DVKVTQSSRYLVKRTGEKVFLECVQDMDHENMFWYRQDPGLGLRLIYFSYDVKMKEKGDIPEGYSVSREKKERFSLILESASTNQTSMYLCTSSPSGSRYNEQFFGPGTRLTVL.

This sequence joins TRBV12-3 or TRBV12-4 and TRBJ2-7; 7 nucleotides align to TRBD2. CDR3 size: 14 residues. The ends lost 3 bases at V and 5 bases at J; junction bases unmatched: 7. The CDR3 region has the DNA TGTGCCAGCAGTTTCCCGGGACTAATTCACGAGCAGTACTTC. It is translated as CASSFPGLIHEQYF.

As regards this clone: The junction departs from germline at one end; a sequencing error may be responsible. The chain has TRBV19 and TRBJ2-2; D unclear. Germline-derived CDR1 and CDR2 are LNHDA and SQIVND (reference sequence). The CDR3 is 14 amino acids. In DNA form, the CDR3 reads TGTGCCAGTAGTATGGGGTCGGGTACCGGTGAGCTGTTTTTT. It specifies CASSMGSGTGELFF.

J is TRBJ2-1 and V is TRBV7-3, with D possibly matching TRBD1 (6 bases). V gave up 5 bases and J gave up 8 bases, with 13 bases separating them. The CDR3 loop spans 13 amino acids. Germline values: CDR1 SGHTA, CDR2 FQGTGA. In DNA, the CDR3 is TGTGCCAGCAGCCAGAGTCAGGGGTATGAGCAGTTCTTC. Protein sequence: CASSQSQGYEQFF.

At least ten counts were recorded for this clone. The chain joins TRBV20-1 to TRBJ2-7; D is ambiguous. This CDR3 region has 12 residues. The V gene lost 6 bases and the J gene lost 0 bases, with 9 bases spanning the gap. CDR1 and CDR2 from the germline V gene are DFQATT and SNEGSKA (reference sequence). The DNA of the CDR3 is TGCAGTGCCGGCATTAGCTCCTACGAGCAGTACTTC. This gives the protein CSAGISSYEQYF.

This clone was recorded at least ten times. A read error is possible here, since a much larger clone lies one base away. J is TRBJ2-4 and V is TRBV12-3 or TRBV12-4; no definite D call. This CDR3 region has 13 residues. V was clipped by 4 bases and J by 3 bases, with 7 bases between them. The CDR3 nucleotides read TGTGCCAGCAGTTCTCTAGTCAAAAACATTCAGTACTTC. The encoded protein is CASSSLVKNIQYF.